This T cell receptor beta chain was captured in a study of long-term antiretroviral therapy in people with HIV. Remarks on this clone: What it recognizes is unknown.

Study-wide points: Dominating the repertoire at all time points were the clones that expanded before ART. Whereas controls had wider CDR3 length ranges, HIV repertoires had narrower ones.

The immunoSEQ assay was v3.0, run at survey level. Clones were read by immunoSEQ multiplex PCR, and TCRdb kept only the in-frame ones, dropping some. The sample records some 20,000 clones, 90% being singletons. The sequenced sample was unsorted PBMCs, obtained approximately 4.2 years before starting antiretroviral therapy. The receptor's source is a woman younger than 45 with HIV.

CDR3 region: CASSRRTGPHSGANVLTF. The CDR3 bases are TGTGCCAGCAGTCGTCGGACAGGCCCGCACTCTGGGGCCAACGTCCTGACTTTC. The chain recombines TRBV7-9 with TRBJ2-6; 7 bases fit TRBD1. V shed 6 bases and J 0 bases; nucleotides not matched to a gene: 11. This CDR3 contains 18 residues. Germline-derived CDR1 and CDR2 are SEHNR and FQNEAQ (reference sequence).